This T cell receptor beta chain was captured in a study of regulatory T cells in long-lasting Graves disease. Points on this clonotype: The conserved phenylalanine or tryptophan is not found at the CDR3 terminus, so this likely reflects a read error.

Trimming cost V 5 bases and J 1 base, with 11 bases left between them. The CDR3 length is 14 residues. Germline V gene data show CDR1 as LNHDA and CDR2 as SQIVND (reference sequence). Regarding time point: newly diagnosed GD, antithyroid drugs for less than 3 months. There was RNA extracted from PBMCs, and the TCR library was made from it. CDR3 regions were amplified by Arm-PCR using iRepertoire HTBI primers to build TCR beta libraries. A single record per CDR3 protein comes from TCRdb applying MiXCR to the multiplex PCR reads. Among approximately 540,000 distinct CDR3 sequences listed, around 13% were seen once. These records were also assigned to another study, of T cells in Graves' hyperthyroidism and ophthalmopathy.

V and J are TRBV19 and TRBJ1-1; D is unclear. The sequence came from a woman between 25 and 40 years old with Graves disease. Source: peripheral blood mononuclear cells (PBMCs), taken at new diagnosis, from a patient treated with antithyroid drugs. In nucleotides, the CDR3 is TGTGCCAGTAGTCCTACGGGGTGGAACACTGAAGCTTTCTGT. Translated, it gives CASSPTGWNTEAFC.